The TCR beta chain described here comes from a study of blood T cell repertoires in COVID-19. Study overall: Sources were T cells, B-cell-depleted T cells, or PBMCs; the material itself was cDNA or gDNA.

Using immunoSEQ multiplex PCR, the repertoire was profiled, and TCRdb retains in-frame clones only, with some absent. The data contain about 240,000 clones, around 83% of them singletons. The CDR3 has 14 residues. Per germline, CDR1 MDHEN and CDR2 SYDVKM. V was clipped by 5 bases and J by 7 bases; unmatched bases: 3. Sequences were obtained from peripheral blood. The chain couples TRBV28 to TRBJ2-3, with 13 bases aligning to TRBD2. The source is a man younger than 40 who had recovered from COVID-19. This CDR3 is CASSRLAGGNTQYF. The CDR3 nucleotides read TGTGCCAGCAGTCGACTAGCGGGGGGTAATACGCAGTATTTT.